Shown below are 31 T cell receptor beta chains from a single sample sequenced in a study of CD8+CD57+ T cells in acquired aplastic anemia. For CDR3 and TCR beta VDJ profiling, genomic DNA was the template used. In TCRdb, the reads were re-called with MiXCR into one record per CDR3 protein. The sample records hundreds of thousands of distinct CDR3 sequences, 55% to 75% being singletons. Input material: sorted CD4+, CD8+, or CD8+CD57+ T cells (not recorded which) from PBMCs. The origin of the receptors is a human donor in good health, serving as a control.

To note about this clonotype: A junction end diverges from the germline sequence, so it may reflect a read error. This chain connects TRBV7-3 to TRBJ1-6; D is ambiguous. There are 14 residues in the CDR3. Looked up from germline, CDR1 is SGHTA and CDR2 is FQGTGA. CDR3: CATSLTTDNEPHHF. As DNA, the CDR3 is TGTGCCACCAGCTTAACCACGGATAATGAACCCCACCACTTT.

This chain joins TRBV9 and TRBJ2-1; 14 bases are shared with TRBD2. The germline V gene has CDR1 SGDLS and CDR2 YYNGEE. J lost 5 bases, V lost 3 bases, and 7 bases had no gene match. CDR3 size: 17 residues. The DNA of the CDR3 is TGTGCCAGCAGCGCCCGACTAGCGGGGGGGCGGAACAATGAGCAGTTCTTC. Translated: CASSARLAGGRNNEQFF.

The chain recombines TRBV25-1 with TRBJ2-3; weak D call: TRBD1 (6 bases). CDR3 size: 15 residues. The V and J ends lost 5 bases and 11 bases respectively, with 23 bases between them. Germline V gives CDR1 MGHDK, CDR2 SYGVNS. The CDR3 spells CASSSPLGTLNEQYF. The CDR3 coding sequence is TGTGCCAGCAGTTCCCCCCTCGGGACACTCAATGAGCAGTATTTT.

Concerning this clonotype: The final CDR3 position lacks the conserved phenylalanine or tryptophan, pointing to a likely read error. The CDR3 nucleotides are TGTGCCAGCAGAACAGAAGGGGCCTACGAGCAGTACTCC. Residues: CASRTEGAYEQYS. The gene calls are TRBV2 and TRBJ2-7; D is perhaps TRBD1 (5 bases). The CDR3 has 13 residues. Germline V gene data show CDR1 as SNHLY and CDR2 as FYNNEI. V lost 6 bases and J lost 2, with 11 bases in between.

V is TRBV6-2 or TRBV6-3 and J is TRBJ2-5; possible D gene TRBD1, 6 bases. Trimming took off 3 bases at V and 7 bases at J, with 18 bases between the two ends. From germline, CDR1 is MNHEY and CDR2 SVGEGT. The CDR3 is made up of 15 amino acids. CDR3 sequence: CASSYRGTKGGTQYF. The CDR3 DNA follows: TGTGCCAGCAGTTATCGGGGCACAAAAGGGGGGACCCAGTACTTC.

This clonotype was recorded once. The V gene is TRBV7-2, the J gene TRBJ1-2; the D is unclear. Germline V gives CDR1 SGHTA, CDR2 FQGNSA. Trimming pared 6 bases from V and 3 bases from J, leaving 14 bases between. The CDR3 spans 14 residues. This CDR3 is CASSEAIGYYGYTF. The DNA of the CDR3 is TGTGCCAGCAGTGAAGCGATCGGGTACTATGGCTACACCTTC.

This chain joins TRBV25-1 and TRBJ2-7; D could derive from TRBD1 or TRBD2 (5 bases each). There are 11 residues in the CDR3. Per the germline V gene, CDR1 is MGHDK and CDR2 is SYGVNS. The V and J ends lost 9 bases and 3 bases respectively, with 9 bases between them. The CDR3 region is CASRGRYEQYF. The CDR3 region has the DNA TGTGCCAGTAGGGGACGCTACGAGCAGTACTTC.

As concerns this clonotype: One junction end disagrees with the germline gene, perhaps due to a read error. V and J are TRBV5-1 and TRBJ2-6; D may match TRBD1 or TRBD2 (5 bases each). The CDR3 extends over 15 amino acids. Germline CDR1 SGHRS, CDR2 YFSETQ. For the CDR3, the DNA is TGTGCCAGCAGCTTTAGAGGGGAGGGGGCCAACGTCCTGACTTTC. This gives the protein CASSFRGEGANVLTF.

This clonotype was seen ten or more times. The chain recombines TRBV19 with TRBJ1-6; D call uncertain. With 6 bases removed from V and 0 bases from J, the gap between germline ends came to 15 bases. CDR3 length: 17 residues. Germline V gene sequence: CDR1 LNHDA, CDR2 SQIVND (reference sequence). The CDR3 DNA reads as TGTGCCAGTAGCTTGGCGGGATTGAGCTCCTATAATTCACCCCTCCACTTT. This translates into CASSLAGLSSYNSPLHF.

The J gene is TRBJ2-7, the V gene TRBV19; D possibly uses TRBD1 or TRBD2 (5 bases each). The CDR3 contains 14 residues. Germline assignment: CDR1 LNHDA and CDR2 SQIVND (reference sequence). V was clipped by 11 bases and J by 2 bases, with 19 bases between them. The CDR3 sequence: CACTPALGAYEQYF. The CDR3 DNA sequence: TGTGCCTGTACGCCTGCGCTGGGGGCCTACGAGCAGTACTTC.

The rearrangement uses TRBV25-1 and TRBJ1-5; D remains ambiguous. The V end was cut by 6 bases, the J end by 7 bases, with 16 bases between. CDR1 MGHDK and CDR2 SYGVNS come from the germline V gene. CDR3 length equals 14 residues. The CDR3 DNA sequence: TGTGCCAGCAGAGGAGCGGGGATGAGGCAGCCCCAGCATTTT. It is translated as CASRGAGMRQPQHF.

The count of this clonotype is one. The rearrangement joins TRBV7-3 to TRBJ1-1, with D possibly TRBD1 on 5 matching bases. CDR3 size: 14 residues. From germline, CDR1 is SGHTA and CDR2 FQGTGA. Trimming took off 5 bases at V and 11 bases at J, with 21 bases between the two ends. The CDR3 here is CASSQRTGPAVAFF. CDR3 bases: TGTGCCAGCAGCCAAAGGACGGGACCTGCGGTCGCTTTCTTT.

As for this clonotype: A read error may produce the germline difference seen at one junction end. The CDR3: CASTTGRNAQFF. As DNA, the CDR3 is TGTGCCAGCACGACAGGGCGTAATGCGCAGTTCTTC. The chain links TRBV5-1 to TRBJ2-1; 7 bases line up with TRBD1. The germline CDR1 and CDR2 sequences are SGHRS and YFSETQ. The CDR3 consists of 12 residues. The whole variable domain, remainder taken from reference TRBV5-1 and TRBJ2-1, is KAGVTQTPRYLIKTRGQQVTLSCSPISGHRSVSWYQQTPGQGLQFLFEYFSETQRNKGNFPGRFSGRQFSNSRSEMNVSTLELGDSALYLCASTTGRNAQFFGPGTRLTVL.

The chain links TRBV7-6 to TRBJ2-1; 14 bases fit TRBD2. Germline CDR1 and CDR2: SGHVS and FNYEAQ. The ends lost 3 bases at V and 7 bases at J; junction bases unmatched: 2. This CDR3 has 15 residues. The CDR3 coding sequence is TGTGCCAGCAGCTTCGGACTAGCGGGAGGTAATGAGCAGTTCTTC. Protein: CASSFGLAGGNEQFF.

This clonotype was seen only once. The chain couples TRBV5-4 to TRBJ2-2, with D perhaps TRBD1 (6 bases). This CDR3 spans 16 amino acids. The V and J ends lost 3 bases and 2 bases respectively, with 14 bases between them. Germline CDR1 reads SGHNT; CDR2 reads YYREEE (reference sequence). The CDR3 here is CASSSDMGANTGELFF. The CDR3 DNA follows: TGTGCCAGCAGCTCCGACATGGGGGCCAACACCGGGGAGCTGTTTTTT.

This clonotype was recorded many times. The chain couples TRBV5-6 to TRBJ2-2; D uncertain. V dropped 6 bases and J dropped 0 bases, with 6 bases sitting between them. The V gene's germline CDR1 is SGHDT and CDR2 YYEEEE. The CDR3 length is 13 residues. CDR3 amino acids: CASKPANTGELFF. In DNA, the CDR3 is TGTGCCAGCAAACCAGCGAACACCGGGGAGCTGTTTTTT.

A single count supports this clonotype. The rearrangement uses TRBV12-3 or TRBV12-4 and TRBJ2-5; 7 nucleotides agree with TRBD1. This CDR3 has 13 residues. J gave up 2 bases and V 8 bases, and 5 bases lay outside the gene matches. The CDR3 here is CASPGDRQETQYF. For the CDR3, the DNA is TGTGCCAGCCCCGGGGACAGACAAGAGACCCAGTACTTC.

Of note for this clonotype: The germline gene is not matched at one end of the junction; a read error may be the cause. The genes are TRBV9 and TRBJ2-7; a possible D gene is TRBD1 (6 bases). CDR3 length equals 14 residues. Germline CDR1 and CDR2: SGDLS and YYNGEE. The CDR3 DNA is TGTGCCAGCAGCGCAGGGGCGAACACCGGGGAGCTGTACTTC. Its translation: CASSAGANTGELYF.

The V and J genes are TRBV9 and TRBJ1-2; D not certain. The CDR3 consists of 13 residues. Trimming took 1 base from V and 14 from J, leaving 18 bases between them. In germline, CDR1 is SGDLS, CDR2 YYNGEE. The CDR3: CASSVLEVDEQTF. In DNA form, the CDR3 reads TGTGCCAGCAGCGTACTGGAGGTGGATGAGCAGACCTTC.

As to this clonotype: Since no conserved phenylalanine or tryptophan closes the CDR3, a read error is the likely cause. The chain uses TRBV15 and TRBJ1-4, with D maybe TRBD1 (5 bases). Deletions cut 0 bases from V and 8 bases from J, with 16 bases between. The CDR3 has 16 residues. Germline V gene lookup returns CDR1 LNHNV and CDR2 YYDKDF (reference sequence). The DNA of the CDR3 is TGTGCCACCAGCAGAGATAACGGGGCAAATAAGGAAAAACTGTTTTAT. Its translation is CATSRDNGANKEKLFY.

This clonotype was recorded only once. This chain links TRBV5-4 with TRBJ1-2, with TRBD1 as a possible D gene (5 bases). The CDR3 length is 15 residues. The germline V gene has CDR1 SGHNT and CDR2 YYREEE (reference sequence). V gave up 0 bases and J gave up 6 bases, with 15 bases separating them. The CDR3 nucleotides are TGTGCCAGCAGCTTGGCCGGGGGGGGGACCGATGGCTACACCTTC. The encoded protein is CASSLAGGGTDGYTF.

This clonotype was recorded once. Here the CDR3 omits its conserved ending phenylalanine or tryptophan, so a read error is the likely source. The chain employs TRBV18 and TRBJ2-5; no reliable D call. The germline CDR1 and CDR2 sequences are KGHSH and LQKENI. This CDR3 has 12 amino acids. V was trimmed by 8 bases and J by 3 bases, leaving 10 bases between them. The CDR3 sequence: CASHPGKETQYL. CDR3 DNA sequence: TGTGCCAGCCACCCCGGCAAAGAGACCCAGTACCTC.

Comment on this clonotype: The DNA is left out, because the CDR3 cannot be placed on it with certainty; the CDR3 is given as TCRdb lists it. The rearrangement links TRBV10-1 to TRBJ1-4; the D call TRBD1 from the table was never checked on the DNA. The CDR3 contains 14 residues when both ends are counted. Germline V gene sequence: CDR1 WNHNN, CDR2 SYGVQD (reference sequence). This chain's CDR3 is CAISVAGGNTELFF.

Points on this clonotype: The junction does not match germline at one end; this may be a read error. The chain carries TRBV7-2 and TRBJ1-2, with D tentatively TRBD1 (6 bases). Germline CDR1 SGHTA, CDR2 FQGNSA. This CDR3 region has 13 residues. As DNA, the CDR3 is TGCGCCAGCAGCCAAGGGGGGTCCTATGGCTACACCTTC. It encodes CASSQGGSYGYTF.

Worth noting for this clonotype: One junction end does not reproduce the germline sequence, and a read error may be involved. The CDR3 DNA reads TGTGCTAGTGGCTTTATCAGTGACGCCTTC. Translation gives CASGFISDAF. The chain links TRBV12-3 or TRBV12-4 to TRBJ1-2; no firm D call. The CDR3 has 10 amino acids.

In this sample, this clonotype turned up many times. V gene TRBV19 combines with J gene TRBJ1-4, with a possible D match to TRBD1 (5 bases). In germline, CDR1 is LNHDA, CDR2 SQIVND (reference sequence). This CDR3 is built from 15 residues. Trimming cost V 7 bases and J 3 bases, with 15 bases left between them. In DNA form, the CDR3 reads TGTGCCAGTACAGGCAGGGAGAAGTCTAATGAAAAACTGTTTTTT. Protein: CASTGREKSNEKLFF.

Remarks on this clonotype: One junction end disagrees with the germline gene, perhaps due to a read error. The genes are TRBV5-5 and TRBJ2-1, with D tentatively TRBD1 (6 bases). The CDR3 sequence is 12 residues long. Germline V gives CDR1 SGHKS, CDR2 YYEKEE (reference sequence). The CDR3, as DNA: TGTGCCTGCAGCTTGTGGACAGATGAGCAGTTCTTC. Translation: CACSLWTDEQFF.

CDR3 residues: CASSFLAGSSYNEQFF. Here the CDR3 DNA reads TGTGCCAGCAGTTTCCTAGCAGGGAGCTCCTACAATGAGCAGTTCTTC. This chain joins TRBV12-3 or TRBV12-4 and TRBJ2-1, with D perhaps matching TRBD1 or TRBD2 (5 bases each). CDR3 length equals 16 residues. With 3 bases removed from V and 0 bases from J, the gap between germline ends came to 12 bases.

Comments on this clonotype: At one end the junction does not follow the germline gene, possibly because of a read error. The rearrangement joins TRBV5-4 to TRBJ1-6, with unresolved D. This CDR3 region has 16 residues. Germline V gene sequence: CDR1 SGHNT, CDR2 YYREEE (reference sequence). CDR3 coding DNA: TGTGCCACCAGCAGAGATGGTCCAGGCCGGGGATCACCCCTCCACTTT. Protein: CATSRDGPGRGSPLHF. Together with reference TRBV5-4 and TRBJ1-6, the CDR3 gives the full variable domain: ETGVTQSPTHLIKTRGQQVTLRCSSQSGHNTVSWYQQALGQGPQFIFQYYREEENGRGNFPPRFSGLQFPNYSSELNVNALELDDSALYLCATSRDGPGRGSPLHFGNGTRLTVT.

The CDR3 spells CASSERKSYEQYV. The CDR3 nucleotides read TGTGCCAGCAGTGAACGAAAATCCTACGAGCAGTACGTC. The chain employs TRBV6-5 and TRBJ2-7, with D uncertain. The germline V gene has CDR1 MNHEY and CDR2 SVGAGI. Deletions cut 5 bases from V and 1 base from J, with 9 bases between. The CDR3 sequence is 13 residues long.

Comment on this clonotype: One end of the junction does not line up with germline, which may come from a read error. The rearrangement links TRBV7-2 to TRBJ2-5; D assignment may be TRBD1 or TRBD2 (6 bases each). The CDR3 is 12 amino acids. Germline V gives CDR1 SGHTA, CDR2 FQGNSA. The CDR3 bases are TGTGCCAGCACCCGGGGGCGAGGGACCAAGTACTTC. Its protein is CASTRGRGTKYF.